This T cell receptor (beta chain) was captured in a study of T cell changes during pregnancy in multiple sclerosis. Produced via immunoSEQ multiplex PCR; TCRdb's table is partial and in-frame only. The sample yields roughly 100,000 clones, roughly nine tenths seen once. The TCR originated in a female donor in good health, enrolled as a control in a pregnancy study. The sequences come from peripheral blood, collected after pregnancy.

CDR3: CASSFGQGSYGYTF. For the CDR3, the DNA is TGTGCCAGCAGTTTTGGGCAGGGATCCTATGGCTACACCTTC. This sequence joins TRBV28 and TRBJ1-2; D is possibly TRBD1 (5 bases). Germline CDR1 and CDR2: MDHEN and SYDVKM. V dropped 3 bases and J dropped 4 bases, with 12 bases sitting between them. CDR3 length: 14 residues.